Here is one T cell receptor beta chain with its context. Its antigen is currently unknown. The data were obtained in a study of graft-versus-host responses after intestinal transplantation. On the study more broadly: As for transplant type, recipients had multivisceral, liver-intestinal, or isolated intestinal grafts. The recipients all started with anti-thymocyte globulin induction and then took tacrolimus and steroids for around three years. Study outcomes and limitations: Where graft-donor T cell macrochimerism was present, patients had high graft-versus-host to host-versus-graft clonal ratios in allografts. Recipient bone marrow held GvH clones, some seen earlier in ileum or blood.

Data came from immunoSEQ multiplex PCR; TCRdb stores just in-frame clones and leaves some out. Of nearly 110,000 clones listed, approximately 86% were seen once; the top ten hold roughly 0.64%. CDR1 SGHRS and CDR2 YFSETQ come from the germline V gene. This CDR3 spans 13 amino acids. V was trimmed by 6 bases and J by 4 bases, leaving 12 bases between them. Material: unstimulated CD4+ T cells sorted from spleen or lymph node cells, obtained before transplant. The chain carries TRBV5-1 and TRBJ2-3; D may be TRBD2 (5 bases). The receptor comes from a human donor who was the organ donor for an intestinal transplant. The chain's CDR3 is CASTVEGADTQYF. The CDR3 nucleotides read TGCGCCAGCACGGTAGAGGGCGCAGATACGCAGTATTTT.